This paragraph covers one TCR beta chain sequence. The antigen is unknown. The data belong to a study of T cell repertoires in cytomegalovirus infection. The germline gives CDR1 MGHDK, CDR2 SYGVNS. The CDR3 contains 15 residues. The V end lost 4 bases, the J end lost 2 bases, and 13 bases lay between the germline ends. TCRdb itself ran the reads through MiXCR, one entry per CDR3 protein. The sample comprises around 500,000 distinct CDR3 sequences, about 44% of which are singletons, and roughly two fifths rests with the top ten. This chain connects TRBV25-1 to TRBJ2-3; D not resolved. The origin of this receptor is a human donor in good health (CMV status not recorded). Some clones in this sample may be carry-over from other donors' samples. The sequenced sample was cultured PBMCs, obtained from culture after CMV antigen stimulation. CDR3: CASSVYFNPTDTQYF. CDR3 coding DNA: TGTGCCAGCAGTGTATACTTCAACCCCACAGATACGCAGTATTTT.